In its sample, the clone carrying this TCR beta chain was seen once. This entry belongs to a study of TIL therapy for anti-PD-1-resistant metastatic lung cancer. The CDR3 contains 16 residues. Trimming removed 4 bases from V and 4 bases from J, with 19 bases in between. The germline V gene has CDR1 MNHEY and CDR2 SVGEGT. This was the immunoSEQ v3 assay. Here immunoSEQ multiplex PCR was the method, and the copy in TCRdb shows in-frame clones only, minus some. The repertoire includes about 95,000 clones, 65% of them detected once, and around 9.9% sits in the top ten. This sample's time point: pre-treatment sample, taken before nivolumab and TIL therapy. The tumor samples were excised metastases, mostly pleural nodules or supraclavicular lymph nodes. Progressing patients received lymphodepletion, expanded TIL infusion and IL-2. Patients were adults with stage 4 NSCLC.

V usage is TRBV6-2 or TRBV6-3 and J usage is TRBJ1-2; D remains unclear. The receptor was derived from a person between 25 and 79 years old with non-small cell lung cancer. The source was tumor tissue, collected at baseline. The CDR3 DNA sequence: TGTGCCAGCAGTTCCGGGATACCCTACACGATCTATGGCTACACCTTC. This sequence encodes CASSSGIPYTIYGYTF.